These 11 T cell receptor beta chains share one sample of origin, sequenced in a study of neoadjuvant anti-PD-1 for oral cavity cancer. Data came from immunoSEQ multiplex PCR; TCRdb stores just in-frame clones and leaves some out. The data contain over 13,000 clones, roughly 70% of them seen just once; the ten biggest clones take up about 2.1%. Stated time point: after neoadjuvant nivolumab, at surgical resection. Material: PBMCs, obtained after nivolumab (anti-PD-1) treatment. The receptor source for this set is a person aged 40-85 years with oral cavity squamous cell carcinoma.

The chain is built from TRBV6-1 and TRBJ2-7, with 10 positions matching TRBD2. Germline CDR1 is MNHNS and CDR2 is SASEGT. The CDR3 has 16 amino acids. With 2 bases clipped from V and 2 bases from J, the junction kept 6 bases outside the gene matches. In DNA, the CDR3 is TGTGCCAGCAGTGAAAGCTCTAGCGGGAGAGCCTACGAGCAGTACTTC. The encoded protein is CASSESSSGRAYEQYF.

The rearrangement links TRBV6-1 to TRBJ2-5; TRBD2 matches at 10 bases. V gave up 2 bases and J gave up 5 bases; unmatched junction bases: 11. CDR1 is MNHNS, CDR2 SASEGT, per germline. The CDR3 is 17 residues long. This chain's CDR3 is CASSERSWTSGFETQYF. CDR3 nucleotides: TGTGCCAGCAGTGAACGTTCATGGACTAGCGGATTTGAGACCCAGTACTTC.

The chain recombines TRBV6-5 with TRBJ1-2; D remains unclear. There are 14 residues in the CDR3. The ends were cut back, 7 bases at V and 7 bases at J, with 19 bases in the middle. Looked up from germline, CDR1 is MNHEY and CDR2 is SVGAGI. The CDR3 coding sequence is TGTGCCAGCACTCCCTTCAGGTCCGTGGGTGGCTACACCTTC. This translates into CASTPFRSVGGYTF.

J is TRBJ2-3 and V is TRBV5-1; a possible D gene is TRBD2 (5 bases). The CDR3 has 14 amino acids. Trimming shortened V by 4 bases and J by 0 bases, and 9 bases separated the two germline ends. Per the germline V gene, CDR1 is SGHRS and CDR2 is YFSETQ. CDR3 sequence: CASSHGDSTDTQYF. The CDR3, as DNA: TGCGCCAGCAGCCACGGGGATAGCACAGATACGCAGTATTTT.

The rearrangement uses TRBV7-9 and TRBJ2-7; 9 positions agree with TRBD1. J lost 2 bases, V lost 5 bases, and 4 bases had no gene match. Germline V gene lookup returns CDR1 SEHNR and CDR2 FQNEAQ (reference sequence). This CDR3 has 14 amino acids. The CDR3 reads CASSRGQGPYEQYF. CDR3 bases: TGTGCCAGCAGCCGTGGACAGGGGCCCTACGAGCAGTACTTC.

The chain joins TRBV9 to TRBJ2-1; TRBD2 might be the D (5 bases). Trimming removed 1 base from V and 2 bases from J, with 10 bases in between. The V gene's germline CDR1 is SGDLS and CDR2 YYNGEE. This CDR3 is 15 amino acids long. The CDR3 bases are TGTGCCAGCAGCGTACAAGCGGAACCCTACAATGAGCAGTTCTTC. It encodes CASSVQAEPYNEQFF. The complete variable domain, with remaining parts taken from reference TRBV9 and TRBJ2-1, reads DSGVTQTPKHLITATGQRVTLRCSPRSGDLSVYWYQQSLDQGLQFLIQYYNGEERAKGNILERFSAQQFPDLHSELNLSSLELGDSALYFCASSVQAEPYNEQFFGPGTRLTVL.

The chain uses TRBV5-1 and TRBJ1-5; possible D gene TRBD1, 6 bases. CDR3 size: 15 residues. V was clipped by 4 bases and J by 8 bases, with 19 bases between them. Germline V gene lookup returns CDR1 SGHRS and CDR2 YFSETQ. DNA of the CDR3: TGCGCCAGCAGCATAGGACAGTTCACTAGGGAGCCCCAGCATTTT. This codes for CASSIGQFTREPQHF.

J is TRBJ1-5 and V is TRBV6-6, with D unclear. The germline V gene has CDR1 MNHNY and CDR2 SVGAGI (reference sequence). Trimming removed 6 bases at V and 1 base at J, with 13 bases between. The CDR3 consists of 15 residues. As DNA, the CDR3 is TGTGCCAGCAGGCCTGGCGGCGAGAGCAATCAGCCCCAGCATTTT. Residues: CASRPGGESNQPQHF.

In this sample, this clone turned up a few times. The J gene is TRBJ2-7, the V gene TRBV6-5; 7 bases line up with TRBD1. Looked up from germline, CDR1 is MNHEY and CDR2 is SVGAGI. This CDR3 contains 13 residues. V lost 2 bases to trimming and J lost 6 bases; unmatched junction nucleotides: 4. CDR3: CASSYNRDSEQYF. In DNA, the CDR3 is TGTGCCAGCAGTTACAACCGGGACAGCGAGCAGTACTTC.

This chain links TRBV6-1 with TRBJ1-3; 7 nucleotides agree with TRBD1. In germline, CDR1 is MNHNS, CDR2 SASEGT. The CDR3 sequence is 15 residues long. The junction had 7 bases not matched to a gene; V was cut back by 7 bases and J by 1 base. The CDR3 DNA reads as TGTGCCAGCATCACAACAGGGGATTCTGGAAACACCATATATTTT. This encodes CASITTGDSGNTIYF.

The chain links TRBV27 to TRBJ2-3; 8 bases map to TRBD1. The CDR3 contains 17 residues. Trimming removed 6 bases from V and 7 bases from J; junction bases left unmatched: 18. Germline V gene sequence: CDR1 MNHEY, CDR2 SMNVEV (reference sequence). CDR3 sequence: CASSPKQGVVGHNTQYF. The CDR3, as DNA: TGTGCCAGCAGCCCGAAACAGGGGGTAGTCGGCCACAATACGCAGTATTTT.